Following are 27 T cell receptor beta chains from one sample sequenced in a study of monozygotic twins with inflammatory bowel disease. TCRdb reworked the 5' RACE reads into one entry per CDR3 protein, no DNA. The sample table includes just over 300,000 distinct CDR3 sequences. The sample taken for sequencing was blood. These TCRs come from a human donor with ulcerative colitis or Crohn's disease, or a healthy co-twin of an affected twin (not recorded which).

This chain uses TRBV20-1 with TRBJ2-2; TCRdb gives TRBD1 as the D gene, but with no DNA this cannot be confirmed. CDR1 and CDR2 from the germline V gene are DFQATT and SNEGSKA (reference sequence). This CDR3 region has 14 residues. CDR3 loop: CSAPGTVNTGELFF.

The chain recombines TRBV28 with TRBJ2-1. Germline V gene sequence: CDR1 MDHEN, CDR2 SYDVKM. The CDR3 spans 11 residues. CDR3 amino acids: CASRNYNEQFF.

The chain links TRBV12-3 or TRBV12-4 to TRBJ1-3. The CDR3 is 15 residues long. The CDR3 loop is CASSPTLGSGNTIYF.

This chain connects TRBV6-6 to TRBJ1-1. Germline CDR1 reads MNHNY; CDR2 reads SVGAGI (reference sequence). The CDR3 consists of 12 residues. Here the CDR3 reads CASCHDNTEAFF.

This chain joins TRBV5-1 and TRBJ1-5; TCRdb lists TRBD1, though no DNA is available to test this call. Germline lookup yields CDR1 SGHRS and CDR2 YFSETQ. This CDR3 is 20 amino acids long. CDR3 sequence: CANLKVPGQGSCYSNQPQHF.

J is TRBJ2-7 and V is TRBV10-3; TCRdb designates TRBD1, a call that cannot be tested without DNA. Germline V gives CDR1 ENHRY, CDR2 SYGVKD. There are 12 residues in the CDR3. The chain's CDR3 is CAISDLGDEQYF.

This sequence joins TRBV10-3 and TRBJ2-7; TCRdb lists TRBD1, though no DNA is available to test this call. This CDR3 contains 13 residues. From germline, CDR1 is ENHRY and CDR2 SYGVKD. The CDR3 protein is CAVSGTNSYEQYF.

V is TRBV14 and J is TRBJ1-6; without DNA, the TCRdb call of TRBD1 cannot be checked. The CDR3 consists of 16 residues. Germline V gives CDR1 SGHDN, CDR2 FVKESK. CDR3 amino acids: CASSQDRQAVNSPLHF.

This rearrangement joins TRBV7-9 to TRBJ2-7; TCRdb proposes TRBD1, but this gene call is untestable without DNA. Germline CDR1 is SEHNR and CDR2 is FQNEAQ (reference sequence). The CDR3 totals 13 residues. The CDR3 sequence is CASSLSGGWEQYF. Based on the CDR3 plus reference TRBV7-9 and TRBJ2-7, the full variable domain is DTGVSQNPRHKITKRGQNVTFRCDPISEHNRLYWYRQTLGQGPEFLTYFQNEAQLEKSRLLSDRFSAERPKGSFSTLEIQRTEQGDSAMYLCASSLSGGWEQYFGPGTRLTVT.

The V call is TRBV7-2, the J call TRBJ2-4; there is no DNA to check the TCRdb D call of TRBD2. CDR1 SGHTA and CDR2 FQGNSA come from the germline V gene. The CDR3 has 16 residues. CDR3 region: CASSLVSSGGKNIQYF.

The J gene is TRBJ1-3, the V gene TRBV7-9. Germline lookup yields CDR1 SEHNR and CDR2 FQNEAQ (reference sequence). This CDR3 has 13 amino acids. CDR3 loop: CASSLVQGNTIYF. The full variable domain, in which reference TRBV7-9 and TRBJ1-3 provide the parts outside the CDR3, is DTGVSQNPRHKITKRGQNVTFRCDPISEHNRLYWYRQTLGQGPEFLTYFQNEAQLEKSRLLSDRFSAERPKGSFSTLEIQRTEQGDSAMYLCASSLVQGNTIYFGEGSWLTVV.

The CDR3: CSINLAGETQYF. V gene TRBV29-1 combines with J gene TRBJ2-5; TCRdb proposes TRBD2, but this gene call is untestable without DNA. Germline V gene sequence: CDR1 SQVTM, CDR2 ANQGSEA. CDR3 length: 12 amino acids. The whole variable domain, filled in from reference TRBV29-1 and TRBJ2-5, reads SAVISQKPSRDICQRGTSLTIQCQVDSQVTMMFWYRQQPGQSLTLIATANQGSEATYESGFVIDKFPISRPNLTFSTLTVSNMSPEDSSIYLCSINLAGETQYFGPGTRLLVL.

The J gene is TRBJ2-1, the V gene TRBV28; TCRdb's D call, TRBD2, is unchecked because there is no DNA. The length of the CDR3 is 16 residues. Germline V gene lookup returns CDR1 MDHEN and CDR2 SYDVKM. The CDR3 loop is CATSSWASGSYNEQFF.

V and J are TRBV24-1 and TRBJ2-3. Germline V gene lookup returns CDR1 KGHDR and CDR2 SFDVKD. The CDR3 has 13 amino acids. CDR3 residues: CATSDPITDTQYF.

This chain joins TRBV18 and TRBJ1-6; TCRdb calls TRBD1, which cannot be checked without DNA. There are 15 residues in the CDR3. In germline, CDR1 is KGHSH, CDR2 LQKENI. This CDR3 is CASSPGGDSSYPLHF.

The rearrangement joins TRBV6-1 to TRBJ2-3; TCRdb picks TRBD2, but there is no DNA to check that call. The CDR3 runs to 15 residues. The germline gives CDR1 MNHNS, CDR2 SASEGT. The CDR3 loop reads CASSELAGGPDTQYF.

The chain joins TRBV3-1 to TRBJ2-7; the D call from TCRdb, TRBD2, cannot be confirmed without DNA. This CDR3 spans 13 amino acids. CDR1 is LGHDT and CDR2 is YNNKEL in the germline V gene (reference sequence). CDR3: CASTSGLSYEQYF.

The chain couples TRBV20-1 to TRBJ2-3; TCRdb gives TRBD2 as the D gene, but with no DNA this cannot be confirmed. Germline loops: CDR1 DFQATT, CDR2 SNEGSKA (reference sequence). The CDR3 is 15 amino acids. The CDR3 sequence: CSARDVAGVADTQYF.

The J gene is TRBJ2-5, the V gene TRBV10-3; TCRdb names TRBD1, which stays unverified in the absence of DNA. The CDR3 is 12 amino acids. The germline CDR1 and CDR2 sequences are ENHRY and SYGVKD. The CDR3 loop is CAIKGPQETQYF.

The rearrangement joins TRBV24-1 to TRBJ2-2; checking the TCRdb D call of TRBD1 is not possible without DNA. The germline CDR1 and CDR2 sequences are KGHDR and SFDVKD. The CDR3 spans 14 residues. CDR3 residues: CATRGTVNTGELFF.

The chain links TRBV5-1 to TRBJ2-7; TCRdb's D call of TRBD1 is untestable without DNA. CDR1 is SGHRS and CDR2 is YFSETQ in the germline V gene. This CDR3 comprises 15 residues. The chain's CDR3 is CASSALPGQGYEQYF.

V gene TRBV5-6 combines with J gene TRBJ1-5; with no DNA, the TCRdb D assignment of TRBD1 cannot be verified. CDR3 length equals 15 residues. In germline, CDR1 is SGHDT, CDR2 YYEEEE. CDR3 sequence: CASSWGQGSNQPQHF.

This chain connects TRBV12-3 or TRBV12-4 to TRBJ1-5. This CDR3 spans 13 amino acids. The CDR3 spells CASNLDSPQPQHF.

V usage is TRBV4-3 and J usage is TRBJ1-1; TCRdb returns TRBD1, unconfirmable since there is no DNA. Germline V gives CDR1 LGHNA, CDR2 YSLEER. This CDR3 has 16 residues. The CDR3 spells CASSQDLWGRGGEAFF.

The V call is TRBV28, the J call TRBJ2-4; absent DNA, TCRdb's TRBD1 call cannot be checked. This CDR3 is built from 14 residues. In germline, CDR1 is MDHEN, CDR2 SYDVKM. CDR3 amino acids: CASSLSGSWNMQYF.

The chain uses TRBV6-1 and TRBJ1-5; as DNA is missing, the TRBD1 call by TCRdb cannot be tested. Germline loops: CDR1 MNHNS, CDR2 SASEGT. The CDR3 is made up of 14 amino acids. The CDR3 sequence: CASSRGPGGQPQHF.

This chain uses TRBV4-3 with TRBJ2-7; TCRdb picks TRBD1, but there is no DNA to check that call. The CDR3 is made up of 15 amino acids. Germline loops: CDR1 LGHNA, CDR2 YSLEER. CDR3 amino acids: CASSQGETAPYEQYF.